The 27 T cell receptor beta chains below come from one sample, sequenced in a study of control samples from healthy donors and cancer patients. Assay: immunoSEQ multiplex PCR; the TCRdb copy retains only in-frame clones and omits some. The sample holds about 59,000 clones, under 95% seen once. The sample comprised PBMCs. These receptors came from a man in his forties with colorectal cancer.

Concerning this clone: Other DNA sequences in the same sample also yield this CDR3. This chain links TRBV3-1 (or the pseudogene TRBV3-2) with TRBJ1-3; D gene unclear. CDR3 size: 14 residues. Germline assignment: CDR1 LGHDT and CDR2 YNNKEL (reference sequence). V lost 4 bases to trimming and J lost 0 bases, with 7 bases between them. CDR3 nucleotides: TGTGCCAGCAGCCCGGCGAGCTCTGGAAACACCATATATTTT. Amino acid sequence: CASSPASSGNTIYF.

V is TRBV2 and J is TRBJ1-1; tentative D call: TRBD1 (5 bases). The CDR3 loop spans 12 amino acids. V lost 5 bases and J lost 6, with 10 bases in between. CDR1 is SNHLY, CDR2 FYNNEI, per germline. The CDR3 DNA is TGTGCCAGCAGTTCAGGGTTAGCTGAAGCTTTCTTT. Amino acids: CASSSGLAEAFF.

This rearrangement joins TRBV6-6 to TRBJ1-1; 8 bases line up with TRBD1. CDR1 and CDR2 (germline): MNHNY, SVGAGI (reference sequence). The CDR3 loop spans 14 amino acids. J was trimmed by 3 bases and V by 6 bases; bases with no gene match: 6. DNA of the CDR3: TGTGCCAGCAGCCTTCAGACAGGGGACACTGAAGCTTTCTTT. Protein: CASSLQTGDTEAFF.

The chain couples TRBV18 to TRBJ2-1; 7 positions match TRBD1. The CDR3 is 14 amino acids. CDR1 is KGHSH and CDR2 is LQKENI in the germline V gene. V dropped 5 bases and J dropped 7; count of bases not matched to a gene: 8. The CDR3 sequence is CASSESGTANEQFF. CDR3 nucleotide sequence: TGTGCCAGCTCAGAATCCGGGACAGCAAATGAGCAGTTCTTC. The variable domain in full, completed from reference TRBV18 and TRBJ2-1, reads NAGVMQNPRHLVRRRGQEARLRCSPMKGHSHVYWYRQLPEEGLKFMVYLQKENIIDESGMPKERFSAEFPKEGPSILRIQQVVRGDSAAYFCASSESGTANEQFFGPGTRLTVL.

V is TRBV3-1 (or the pseudogene TRBV3-2) and J is TRBJ2-3; D may be TRBD2 (6 bases). V was clipped by 0 bases and J by 0 bases, with 10 bases between them. Germline V gene data show CDR1 as LGHDT and CDR2 as YNNKEL (reference sequence). CDR3 size: 16 residues. CDR3 in amino acids: CASSQDWGVSTDTQYF. In DNA, the CDR3 is TGTGCCAGCAGCCAAGATTGGGGGGTAAGCACAGATACGCAGTATTTT.

The chain recombines TRBV27 with TRBJ1-1; D uncertain. The CDR3 sequence is 14 residues long. Germline CDR1 MNHEY, CDR2 SMNVEV (reference sequence). V lost 2 bases and J lost 1, with 8 bases in between. The CDR3 DNA is TGTGCCAGCAGTTTAGCGCAGAAGAACACTGAAGCTTTCTTT. Amino acid sequence: CASSLAQKNTEAFF.

The V call is TRBV5-5, the J call TRBJ1-4; D remains ambiguous. The germline V gene has CDR1 SGHKS and CDR2 YYEKEE (reference sequence). CDR3 size: 17 residues. V was pared by 0 bases and J by 0 bases, with 12 bases between. The chain's CDR3 is CASSLEIPGSTNEKLFF. The CDR3 bases are TGTGCCAGCAGCTTGGAGATTCCGGGTTCAACTAATGAAAAACTGTTTTTT.

The V call is TRBV9, the J call TRBJ2-1, with 8 bases fitting TRBD2. The CDR3 sequence is 15 residues long. Germline lookup yields CDR1 SGDLS and CDR2 YYNGEE. Trimming removed 3 bases from V and 8 bases from J; junction bases left unmatched: 10. CDR3 nucleotide sequence: TGTGCCAGCAGCGCCACCGGGACTAGTTCGGATGAGCAGTTCTTC. Its translation is CASSATGTSSDEQFF.

This clone was detected once. This rearrangement joins TRBV2 to TRBJ1-1, with a tentative D call TRBD1 (5 bases). This CDR3 comprises 14 residues. V lost 6 bases and J 2 bases, leaving 13 bases between the germline ends. Germline V gives CDR1 SNHLY, CDR2 FYNNEI. In nucleotides, the CDR3 is TGTGCCAGCAGCCACGACGGGACCAACACTGAAGCTTTCTTT. As protein: CASSHDGTNTEAFF.

The gene calls are TRBV29-1 and TRBJ2-2, with D unresolved. Trimming took 4 bases from V and 0 from J, leaving 0 bases between them. The length of the CDR3 is 11 residues. Germline loops: CDR1 SQVTM, CDR2 ANQGSEA. CDR3 nucleotides: TGCAGCGTTGCGAACACCGGGGAGCTGTTTTTT. Translating it yields CSVANTGELFF.

The chain has TRBV4-2 and TRBJ2-7; D call uncertain. The germline V gene encodes CDR1 LGHNA and CDR2 YNFKEQ. Trimming pared 0 bases from V and 0 bases from J, leaving 9 bases between. The CDR3 extends over 15 amino acids. CDR3 DNA sequence: TGTGCCAGCAGCCAAGAAGTAGGATACTCCTACGAGCAGTACTTC. As protein: CASSQEVGYSYEQYF.

The chain employs TRBV11-3 and TRBJ2-5; D gene uncertain. Deletions cut 1 base from V and 7 bases from J, with 10 bases between. Germline-derived CDR1 and CDR2 are SGHNT and YENEEA. CDR3 length: 13 amino acids. CDR3 sequence (DNA): TGTGCCAGCAGCTTAGGGGGTCTCGGGACCCAGTACTTC. It is translated as CASSLGGLGTQYF.

J is TRBJ2-7 and V is TRBV5-1; 10 bases line up with TRBD1. CDR3 size: 16 residues. J was trimmed by 2 bases and V by 0 bases; bases with no gene match: 5. Germline-derived CDR1 and CDR2 are SGHRS and YFSETQ. The CDR3 DNA sequence: TGCGCCAGCAGCTTGGCCCGACAGGGGGCAGCCTACGAGCAGTACTTC. Its translation is CASSLARQGAAYEQYF.

The chain carries TRBV19 and TRBJ1-2; possible D gene TRBD1, 6 bases. V was trimmed by 7 bases and J by 0 bases, leaving 12 bases between them. The CDR3 loop spans 14 amino acids. Germline V CDR1 and CDR2: LNHDA, SQIVND (reference sequence). The CDR3 reads CASNLGGANYGYTF. CDR3 nucleotides: TGTGCCAGTAATCTCGGGGGCGCTAACTATGGCTACACCTTC. The variable domain in full, with the rest retrieved from reference TRBV19 and TRBJ1-2, is DGGITQSPKYLFRKEGQNVTLSCEQNLNHDAMYWYRQDPGQGLRLIYYSQIVNDFQKGDIAEGYSVSREKKESFPLTVTSAQKNPTAFYLCASNLGGANYGYTFGSGTRLTVV.

The chain joins TRBV5-1 to TRBJ1-3; D possibly corresponds to TRBD1 (6 bases). Germline-derived CDR1 and CDR2 are SGHRS and YFSETQ. Trimming removed 2 bases from V and 3 bases from J, with 9 bases in between. The CDR3 spans 14 residues. The CDR3 sequence: CASSLGGGGNTIYF. CDR3 DNA sequence: TGCGCCAGCAGCTTAGGAGGGGGTGGAAACACCATATATTTT.

V usage is TRBV6-1 and J usage is TRBJ1-1; 8 nucleotides align to TRBD1. V was pared by 3 bases and J by 7 bases, with 16 bases of the junction left unmatched. The length of the CDR3 is 17 residues. The germline V gene has CDR1 MNHNS and CDR2 SASEGT. The DNA of the CDR3 is TGTGCCAGCAGTGATGGACAGGGCGGCCCCGCCCGGGATGAAGCTTTCTTT. Encoded protein: CASSDGQGGPARDEAFF.

The chain joins TRBV19 to TRBJ1-1, with 7 bases fitting TRBD1. Trimming cost V 7 bases and J 0 bases; bases outside gene matches: 2. The CDR3 is 13 residues long. The germline CDR1 and CDR2 sequences are LNHDA and SQIVND (reference sequence). The CDR3 loop is CASIDRVNTEAFF. CDR3 nucleotides: TGTGCCAGTATAGACAGGGTGAACACTGAAGCTTTCTTT.

J is TRBJ2-3 and V is TRBV7-9, with a tentative D call TRBD2 (5 bases). The CDR3 loop spans 14 amino acids. Germline CDR1 reads SEHNR; CDR2 reads FQNEAQ (reference sequence). V lost 4 bases and J 5 bases, leaving 13 bases between the germline ends. The CDR3 DNA is TGTGCCAGCAGCTCTAGCATACCCCAAGATACGCAGTATTTT. Its translation is CASSSSIPQDTQYF.

This clone was seen a single time. The chain joins TRBV7-2 to TRBJ1-5, with TRBD1 identical over 12 bases. CDR1 and CDR2 (germline): SGHTA, FQGNSA. The ends lost 3 bases at V and 5 bases at J; junction bases unmatched: 5. There are 16 residues in the CDR3. The CDR3: CASSLVGTGGDQPQHF. The CDR3 DNA sequence: TGTGCCAGCAGCTTGGTCGGGACAGGGGGCGATCAGCCCCAGCATTTT.

This chain joins TRBV30 and TRBJ1-5; D uncertain. The V gene's germline CDR1 is GTSNPN and CDR2 SVGIG (reference sequence). The CDR3 consists of 15 residues. V was cut by 0 bases and J by 2 bases, with 11 bases left in between. CDR3 sequence: CAWSVGARGNQPQHF. CDR3 bases: TGTGCCTGGAGTGTCGGCGCGAGGGGCAATCAGCCCCAGCATTTT.

The chain uses TRBV24-1 and TRBJ2-2; D uncertain. The CDR3 sequence is 14 residues long. V was clipped by 9 bases and J by 2 bases, with 12 bases between them. CDR1 is KGHDR and CDR2 is SFDVKD in the germline V gene. The CDR3 DNA reads TGTGCCACCTCCTCGGGTATCAACACCGGGGAGCTGTTTTTT. This encodes CATSSGINTGELFF.

The rearrangement joins TRBV6-5 to TRBJ2-5; TRBD1 aligns across 11 bases. CDR3 length equals 15 residues. The germline gives CDR1 MNHEY, CDR2 SVGAGI. Trimming took 4 bases from V and 5 from J; bases not matched to a gene: 6. CDR3 nucleotide sequence: TGTGCCAGCAGTTCCGACCGGGACAGGGGGGAGACCCAGTACTTC. Residues: CASSSDRDRGETQYF.

The V call is TRBV2, the J call TRBJ2-5; weak D call: TRBD1 (5 bases). The CDR3 runs 12 residues. Trimming shortened V by 5 bases and J by 3 bases, and 7 bases separated the two germline ends. Germline loops: CDR1 SNHLY, CDR2 FYNNEI. This chain's CDR3 is CASSLTEETQYF. The CDR3, as DNA: TGTGCCAGCAGTTTGACAGAAGAGACCCAGTACTTC.

V and J are TRBV7-8 and TRBJ2-7; D not certain. Germline CDR1 reads SGHVS; CDR2 reads FQNEAQ. Trimming pared 2 bases from V and 6 bases from J, leaving 5 bases between. The CDR3 contains 11 residues. CDR3 loop: CASSLRAEQYF. CDR3 nucleotide sequence: TGTGCCAGCAGCTTAAGGGCCGAGCAGTACTTC.

The rearrangement links TRBV4-2 to TRBJ1-2; D not certain. The CDR3 covers 16 residues. Germline CDR1 reads LGHNA; CDR2 reads YNFKEQ. V lost 1 base and J 3 bases, leaving 15 bases between the germline ends. The CDR3 region is CASSQGRPTSDYGYTF. In nucleotides, the CDR3 is TGTGCCAGCAGCCAAGGCAGGCCAACCTCCGACTATGGCTACACCTTC.

The chain joins TRBV3-1 (or the pseudogene TRBV3-2) to TRBJ1-1; 7 bases line up with TRBD1. The CDR3 sequence is 14 residues long. Trimming at V came to 7 bases and at J to 6 bases, leaving 11 bases not matched to a gene. Germline V gives CDR1 LGHDT, CDR2 YNNKEL (reference sequence). The CDR3, as DNA: TGTGCCAGCACCATACAGGGGACCTTGTCTGAAGCTTTCTTT. It yields the protein CASTIQGTLSEAFF.

The gene calls are TRBV30 and TRBJ1-6, with D unresolved. The CDR3 is 14 residues long. Germline lookup yields CDR1 GTSNPN and CDR2 SVGIG (reference sequence). V gave up 1 base and J gave up 9 bases, with 13 bases separating them. For the CDR3, the DNA is TGTGCCTGGAGTGCCCAAACGGGAATTTCACCCCTCCACTTT. Amino acid sequence: CAWSAQTGISPLHF.